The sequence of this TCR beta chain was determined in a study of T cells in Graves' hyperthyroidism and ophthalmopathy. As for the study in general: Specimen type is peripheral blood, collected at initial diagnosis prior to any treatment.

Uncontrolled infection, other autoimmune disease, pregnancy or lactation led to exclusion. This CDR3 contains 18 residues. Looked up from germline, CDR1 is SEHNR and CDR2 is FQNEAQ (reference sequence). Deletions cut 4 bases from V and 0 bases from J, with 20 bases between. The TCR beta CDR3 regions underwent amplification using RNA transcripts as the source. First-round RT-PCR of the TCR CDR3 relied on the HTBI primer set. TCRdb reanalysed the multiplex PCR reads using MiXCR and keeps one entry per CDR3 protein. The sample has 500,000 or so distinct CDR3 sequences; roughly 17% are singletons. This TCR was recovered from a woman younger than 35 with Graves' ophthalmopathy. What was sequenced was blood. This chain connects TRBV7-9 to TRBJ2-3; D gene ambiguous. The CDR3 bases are TGTGCCAGCAGCTACCCGGAGCTAGAGGCTGCTAGCACAGATACGCAGTATTTT. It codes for CASSYPELEAASTDTQYF.